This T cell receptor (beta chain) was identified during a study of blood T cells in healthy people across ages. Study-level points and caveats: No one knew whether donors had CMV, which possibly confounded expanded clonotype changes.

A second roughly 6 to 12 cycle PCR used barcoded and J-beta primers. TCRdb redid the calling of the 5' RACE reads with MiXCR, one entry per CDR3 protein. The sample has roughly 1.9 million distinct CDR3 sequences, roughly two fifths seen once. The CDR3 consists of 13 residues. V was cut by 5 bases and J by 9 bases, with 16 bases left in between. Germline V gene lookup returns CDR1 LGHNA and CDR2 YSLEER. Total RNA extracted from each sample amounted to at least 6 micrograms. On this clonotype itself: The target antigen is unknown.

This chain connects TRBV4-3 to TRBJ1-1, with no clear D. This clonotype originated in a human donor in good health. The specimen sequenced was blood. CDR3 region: CASSLHPDGKAFF. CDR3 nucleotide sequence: TGCGCCAGCAGCTTACACCCGGACGGGAAAGCTTTCTTT.